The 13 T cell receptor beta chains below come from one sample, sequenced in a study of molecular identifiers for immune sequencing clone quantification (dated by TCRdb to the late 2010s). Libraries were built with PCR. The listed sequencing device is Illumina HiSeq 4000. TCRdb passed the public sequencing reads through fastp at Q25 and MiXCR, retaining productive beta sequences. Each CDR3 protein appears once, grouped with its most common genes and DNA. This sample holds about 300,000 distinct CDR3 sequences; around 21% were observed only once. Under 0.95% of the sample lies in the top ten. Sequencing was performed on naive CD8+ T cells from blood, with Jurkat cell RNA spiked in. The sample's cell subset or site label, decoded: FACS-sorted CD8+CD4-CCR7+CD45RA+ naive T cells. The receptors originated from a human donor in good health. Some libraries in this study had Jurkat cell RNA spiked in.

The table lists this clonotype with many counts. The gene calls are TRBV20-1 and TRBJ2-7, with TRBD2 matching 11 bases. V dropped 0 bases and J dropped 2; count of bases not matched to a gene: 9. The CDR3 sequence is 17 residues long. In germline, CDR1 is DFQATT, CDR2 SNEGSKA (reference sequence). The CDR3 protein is CSAREASGGFYPYEQYF. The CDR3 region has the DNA TGCAGTGCTAGAGAGGCTAGCGGGGGGTTTTACCCCTACGAGCAGTACTTC.

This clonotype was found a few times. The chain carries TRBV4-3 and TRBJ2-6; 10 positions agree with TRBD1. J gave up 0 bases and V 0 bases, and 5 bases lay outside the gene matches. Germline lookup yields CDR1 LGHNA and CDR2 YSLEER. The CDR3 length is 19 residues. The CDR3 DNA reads TGCGCCAGCAGCCAAGATCGGGGGGACAGGGGCTCTGGGGCCAACGTCCTGACTTTC. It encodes CASSQDRGDRGSGANVLTF.

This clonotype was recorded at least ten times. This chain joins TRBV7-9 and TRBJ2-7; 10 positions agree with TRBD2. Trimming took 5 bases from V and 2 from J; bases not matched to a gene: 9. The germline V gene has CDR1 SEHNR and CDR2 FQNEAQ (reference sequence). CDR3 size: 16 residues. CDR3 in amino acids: CASSTPSGRAAYEQYF. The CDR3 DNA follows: TGTGCCAGCAGCACCCCAAGCGGGAGGGCCGCCTACGAGCAGTACTTC.

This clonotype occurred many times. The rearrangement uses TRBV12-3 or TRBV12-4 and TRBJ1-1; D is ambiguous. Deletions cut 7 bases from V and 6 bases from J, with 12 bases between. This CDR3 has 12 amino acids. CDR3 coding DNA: TGTGCCAGCACCAGCAGTGGGGCTGAAGCTTTCTTT. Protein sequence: CASTSSGAEAFF.

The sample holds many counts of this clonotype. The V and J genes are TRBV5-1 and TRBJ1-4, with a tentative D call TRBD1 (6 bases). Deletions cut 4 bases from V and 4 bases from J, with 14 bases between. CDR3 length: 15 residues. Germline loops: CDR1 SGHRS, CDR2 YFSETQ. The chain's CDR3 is CASSPWTDHNEKLFF. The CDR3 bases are TGCGCCAGCAGCCCATGGACAGACCATAATGAAAAACTGTTTTTT.

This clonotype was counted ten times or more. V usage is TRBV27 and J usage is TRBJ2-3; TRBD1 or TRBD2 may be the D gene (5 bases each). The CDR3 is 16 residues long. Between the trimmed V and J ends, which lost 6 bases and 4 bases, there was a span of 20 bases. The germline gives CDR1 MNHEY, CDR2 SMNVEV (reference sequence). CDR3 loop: CASSSLGANGPDTQYF. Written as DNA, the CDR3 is TGTGCCAGCAGCTCACTCGGGGCCAACGGACCAGATACGCAGTATTTT.

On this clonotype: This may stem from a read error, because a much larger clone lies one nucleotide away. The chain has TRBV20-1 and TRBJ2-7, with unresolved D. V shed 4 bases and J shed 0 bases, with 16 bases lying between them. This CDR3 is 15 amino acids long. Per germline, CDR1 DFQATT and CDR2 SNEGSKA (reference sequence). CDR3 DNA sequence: TGCAGTGCTACCCTCCGGGTGGGCAGCTCCTACGAGCAGTACTTC. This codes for CSATLRVGSSYEQYF.

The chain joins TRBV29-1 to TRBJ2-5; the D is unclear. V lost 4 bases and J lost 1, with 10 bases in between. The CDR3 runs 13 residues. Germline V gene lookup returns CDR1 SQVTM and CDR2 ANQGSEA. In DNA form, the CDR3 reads TGCAGCGTTGTTTTTTGGGTCCAAGAGACCCAGTACTTC. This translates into CSVVFWVQETQYF.

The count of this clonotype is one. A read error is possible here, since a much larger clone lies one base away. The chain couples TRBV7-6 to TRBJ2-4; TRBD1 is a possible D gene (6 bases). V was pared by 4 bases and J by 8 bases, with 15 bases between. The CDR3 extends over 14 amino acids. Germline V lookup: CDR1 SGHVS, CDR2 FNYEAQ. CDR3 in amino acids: CASSSVGRGDIQYF. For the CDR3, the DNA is TGTGCCAGCAGCTCGGTGGGCAGGGGAGACATTCAGTACTTC.

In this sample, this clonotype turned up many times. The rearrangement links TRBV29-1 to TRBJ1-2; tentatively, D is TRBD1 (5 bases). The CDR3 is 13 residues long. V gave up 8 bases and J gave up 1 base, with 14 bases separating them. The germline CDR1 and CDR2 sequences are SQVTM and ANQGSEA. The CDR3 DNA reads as TGCAGCACCCGGAGGGGAGATAACTATGGCTACACCTTC. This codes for CSTRRGDNYGYTF.

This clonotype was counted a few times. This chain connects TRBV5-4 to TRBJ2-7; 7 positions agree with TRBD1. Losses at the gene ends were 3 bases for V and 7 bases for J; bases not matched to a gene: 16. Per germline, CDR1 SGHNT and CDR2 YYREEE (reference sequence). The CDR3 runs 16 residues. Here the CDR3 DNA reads TGTGCCAGCAGCTCTGCTATCGGACAGGTATTTGGGGAGCAGTACTTC. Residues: CASSSAIGQVFGEQYF.

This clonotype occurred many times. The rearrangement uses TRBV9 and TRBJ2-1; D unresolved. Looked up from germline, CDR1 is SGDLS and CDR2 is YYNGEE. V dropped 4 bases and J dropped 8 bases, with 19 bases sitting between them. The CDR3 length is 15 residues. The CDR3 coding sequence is TGTGCCAGCAGCACCCGGATCGACGGGCTGGATGAGCAGTTCTTC. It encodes CASSTRIDGLDEQFF.

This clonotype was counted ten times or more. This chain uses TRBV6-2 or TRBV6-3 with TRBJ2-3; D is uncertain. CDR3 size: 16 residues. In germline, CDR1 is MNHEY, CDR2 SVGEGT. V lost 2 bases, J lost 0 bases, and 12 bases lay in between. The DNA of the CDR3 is TGTGCCAGCAGTTACAGTTACGAAGTAAGCACAGATACGCAGTATTTT. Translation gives CASSYSYEVSTDTQYF.